A selection of T cell receptor beta chains follows, all from one sample in a study of blood T cell repertoires in COVID-19. Some clones are missing from TCRdb's copy, which holds only in-frame ones; the method was immunoSEQ multiplex PCR. The sample includes 13,000 to 15,000 clones, 80% to 90% seen only once; the top ten take roughly 15%. Sequenced sample: peripheral blood. The origin of the receptors is a man in his forties or fifties with active COVID-19. The CDR3 runs from the conserved cysteine through the conserved F or W. The order of the fields is D gene, V gene, clone size, J gene, CDR3 protein, CDR3 DNA. A D gene is named only where the DNA matches it firmly. Expanded clones are given a class, and other clones once, few, many or no size at all.

>TRBD2|TRBV20-1|NA|TRBJ2-4
CSASEGLASNIQYF
TGCAGTGCTAGTGAAGGACTAGCCTCGAACATTCAGTACTTC
>NA|TRBV5-6|NA|TRBJ2-7
CASSYVGGISYEQYF
TGTGCCAGCAGCTATGTTGGCGGAATCTCCTACGAGCAGTACTTC
>NA|TRBV3-1/TRBV3-2|NA|TRBJ1-3
CASSQLQTGNSGNTIYF
TGTGCCAGCAGCCAATTGCAAACAGGGAACTCTGGAAACACCATATATTTT
>NA|TRBV4-2|NA|TRBJ1-3
CASSQDPRDSGNTIYF
TGTGCCAGCAGCCAAGATCCCAGGGACTCTGGAAACACCATATATTTT
>NA|TRBV3-1/TRBV3-2|NA|TRBJ2-1
CASSQVRAHEQFF
TGTGCCAGCAGCCAAGTGAGGGCCCATGAGCAGTTCTTC
>NA|TRBV7-8|NA|TRBJ1-5
CASSLGRGGNQPQHF
TGTGCCAGCAGCTTAGGACGGGGGGGCAATCAGCCCCAGCATTTT
>TRBD2|TRBV19|NA|TRBJ2-5
CASSSLGASGNVYGAETQYF
TGTGCCAGTAGCAGCCTCGGTGCTAGCGGGAATGTCTATGGGGCGGAGACCCAGTACTTC
>TRBD1|TRBV4-3|few|TRBJ1-2
CASSQGTGGIGGYTF
TGCGCCAGCAGCCAAGGGACAGGGGGCATAGGAGGCTACACCTTC
>TRBD1|TRBV7-9|NA|TRBJ2-1
CASRDRSYPNNEQFF
TGTGCCAGCAGGGACAGGTCGTATCCAAACAATGAGCAGTTCTTC
>TRBD1|TRBV28|NA|TRBJ1-2
CASSLLQSQGAEGYTF
TGTGCCAGCAGTCTACTACAATCTCAGGGGGCTGAAGGCTACACCTTC
>NA|TRBV18|NA|TRBJ2-1
CASSPPPGNNEQFF
TGTGCCAGCTCACCACCCCCGGGAAACAATGAGCAGTTCTTC
>TRBD2|TRBV4-3|NA|TRBJ2-3
CASSRGLAVTDTQYF
TGCGCCAGCAGCCGGGGACTAGCAGTCACAGATACGCAGTATTTT
>NA|TRBV24-1|NA|TRBJ2-1
CATSPTKGGDLKSSYNEQFF
TGTGCCACCAGTCCAACCAAGGGCGGGGACCTGAAAAGCTCCTACAATGAGCAGTTCTTC
>NA|TRBV11-3|NA|TRBJ2-7
CASSLGQYDSYEQYF
TGTGCCAGCAGCTTAGGGCAGTATGACTCCTACGAGCAGTACTTC
>TRBD1|TRBV28|NA|TRBJ1-2
CASSFRDRVLGYTF
TGTGCCAGCAGTTTCAGGGACAGGGTACTTGGCTACACCTTC
>NA|TRBV10-2|NA|TRBJ2-7
CASSRVTYEQYF
TGCGCCAGCAGCAGGGTTACCTACGAGCAGTACTTC
>NA|TRBV27|NA|TRBJ2-1
CASSSTSYNEQFF
TGTGCCAGCAGTTCGACTAGCTACAATGAGCAGTTCTTC
>TRBD1|TRBV10-3|NA|TRBJ2-1
CAGSMDRGVLIF
TGTGCCGGCTCGATGGACAGGGGGGTTCTAATCTTC
>TRBD2|TRBV27|NA|TRBJ2-1
CASSLILAGGPSEQFF
TGTGCCAGCAGTTTAATACTAGCGGGAGGGCCCAGTGAGCAGTTCTTC
>TRBD2|TRBV11-2|NA|TRBJ2-7
CASSPIFRTSGNSYEQYF
TGTGCCAGCAGCCCAATATTCCGGACTAGCGGGAACTCCTACGAGCAGTACTTC
>NA|TRBV7-2|NA|TRBJ2-5
CASSQEGGRETQYF
TGTGCCAGCAGTCAGGAGGGGGGGCGGGAGACCCAGTACTTC
>NA|TRBV19|NA|TRBJ1-5
CASSIPGDGQPQHF
TGTGCCAGTAGTATCCCAGGGGACGGTCAGCCCCAGCATTTT
>TRBD2|TRBV3-1/TRBV3-2|few|TRBJ2-1
CASSLRLAGDEQFF
TGTGCCAGCAGCCTTAGACTAGCGGGAGATGAGCAGTTCTTC
>NA|TRBV27|NA|TRBJ2-1
CASRTQGNEQFF
TGTGCCAGCAGGACACAGGGCAATGAGCAGTTCTTC
>NA|TRBV7-8|NA|TRBJ1-1
CASTLQRGQNTEAFF
TGTGCCAGCACCCTTCAAAGGGGACAGAACACTGAAGCTTTCTTT
>NA|TRBV24-1|NA|TRBJ2-1
CATSDSLDRTKPRYNEQFF
TGTGCCACCAGTGATTCCCTGGACAGGACTAAACCCCGTTACAATGAGCAGTTCTTC
>NA|TRBV5-5|NA|TRBJ1-1
CASSFNPSTERWNTEAFF
TGTGCCAGCAGCTTTAACCCCTCTACGGAGAGATGGAACACTGAAGCTTTCTTT
>TRBD1|TRBV24-1|NA|TRBJ1-5
CATSDSQGARGSNQPQHF
TGTGCCACCAGTGATAGCCAGGGGGCCCGAGGAAGCAATCAGCCCCAGCATTTT
>TRBD1|TRBV30|NA|TRBJ1-3
CAWSPGQAGGNTIYF
TGTGCCTGGAGTCCCGGACAGGCCGGGGGAAACACCATATATTTT
>NA|TRBV28|NA|TRBJ1-1
CASSLRGTEAFF
TGTGCCAGCAGCTTAAGGGGCACTGAAGCTTTCTTT
>NA|TRBV27|NA|TRBJ1-4
CASSLLTDATNEKLFF
TGTGCCAGCAGTTTATTAACAGATGCAACTAATGAAAAACTGTTTTTT
>TRBD2|TRBV3-1/TRBV3-2|NA|TRBJ2-1
CASSQGSGVYDEQFF
TGTGCCAGCAGCCAAGGTAGCGGGGTTTACGATGAGCAGTTCTTC
>TRBD2|TRBV10-3|NA|TRBJ2-2
CAISSGLAGGVAGELFF
TGTGCCATCAGTTCGGGACTAGCGGGAGGTGTGGCCGGGGAGCTGTTTTTT
>NA|TRBV28|NA|TRBJ1-1
CASSITGQLGNTEAFF
TGTGCCAGCAGTATCACAGGACAACTCGGGAACACTGAAGCTTTCTTT
>TRBD2|TRBV5-6|NA|TRBJ2-7
CASSGLSGRSSYEQYF
TGTGCCAGCAGCGGACTTAGCGGGAGGAGCTCCTACGAGCAGTACTTC